The 11 T cell receptor beta chains below were found in one sample sequenced in a study of T cells in Graves' hyperthyroidism and ophthalmopathy. TCR beta CDR3 regions were amplified from RNA transcripts. Using the HTBI primer set, a first-round RT-PCR was run on the TCR CDR3. TCRdb passed the multiplex PCR reads through MiXCR, listing each CDR3 protein once. The repertoire holds roughly 420,000 distinct CDR3 sequences, with 15% to 18% as singletons. Material for sequencing was blood. The receptors stem from a woman aged 18-29 years with Graves' hyperthyroidism.

At least ten counts were recorded for this clonotype. The chain uses TRBV6-1 and TRBJ1-6, with D unresolved. Germline CDR1 and CDR2: MNHNS and SASEGT. V lost 5 bases and J lost 7, with 18 bases in between. The CDR3 is 16 amino acids. The CDR3 nucleotides read TGTGCCAGCAGTATTGGACGGCACGAGGCCAATTCACCCCTCCACTTT. This translates into CASSIGRHEANSPLHF.

This clonotype has ten or more counts. The chain joins TRBV11-2 to TRBJ2-7; TRBD2 is a possible D gene (5 bases). Germline assignment: CDR1 SGHAT and CDR2 FQNNGV. V shed 4 bases and J shed 3 bases, with 13 bases lying between them. This CDR3 comprises 14 residues. This CDR3 is CASSSRGALYEQYF. The CDR3 nucleotides are TGTGCCAGCAGCTCCCGGGGTGCCCTCTACGAGCAGTACTTC.

V and J are TRBV14 and TRBJ2-3; 8 nucleotides line up with TRBD1. The CDR3 is 16 amino acids. V shed 3 bases, J shed 5 bases, and the junction held 10 bases outside the gene matches. Germline-derived CDR1 and CDR2 are SGHDN and FVKESK. The CDR3 bases are TGTGCCAGCAGCCAGAGTCCGGACAGGGTAGGAGATACGCAGTATTTT. Translation: CASSQSPDRVGDTQYF.

Ten or more counts support this clonotype. V and J are TRBV30 and TRBJ1-5, with 10 bases lining up with TRBD1. With V trimmed by 3 bases and J by 3 bases, 2 bases remained unmatched. Germline-derived CDR1 and CDR2 are GTSNPN and SVGIG (reference sequence). This CDR3 has 14 amino acids. CDR3 loop: CAWRGTGDNQPQHF. CDR3 nucleotides: TGTGCCTGGAGGGGGACAGGGGACAATCAGCCCCAGCATTTT.

In this sample, this clonotype turned up a few times. The J gene is TRBJ1-6, the V gene TRBV18; 10 bases map to TRBD1. This CDR3 contains 15 residues. The germline gives CDR1 KGHSH, CDR2 LQKENI. V lost 3 bases to trimming and J lost 10 bases; unmatched junction nucleotides: 6. The chain's CDR3 is CASSPGQGINSPLHF. As DNA, the CDR3 is TGTGCCAGCTCACCGGGACAGGGGATAAACTCACCCCTCCACTTT. Filled out from reference TRBV18 and TRBJ1-6, the complete variable domain reads NAGVMQNPRHLVRRRGQEARLRCSPMKGHSHVYWYRQLPEEGLKFMVYLQKENIIDESGMPKERFSAEFPKEGPSILRIQQVVRGDSAAYFCASSPGQGINSPLHFGNGTRLTVT.

This clonotype was seen ten or more times. The chain combines TRBV6-1 with TRBJ1-2; 7 positions agree with TRBD1. CDR1 is MNHNS and CDR2 is SASEGT in the germline V gene. After removal of 5 bases from V and 7 bases from J, the junction contained 7 bases not matched to a gene. The CDR3 is 13 residues long. DNA of the CDR3: TGTGCCAGCAGTTACCCGACAGGGAGTGGCTACACCTTC. As protein: CASSYPTGSGYTF.

This clonotype was detected a few times. The chain employs TRBV5-1 and TRBJ2-7; D may be TRBD1 (7 bases). With 4 bases removed from V and 3 bases from J, the gap between germline ends came to 17 bases. CDR1 and CDR2 (germline): SGHRS, YFSETQ. The CDR3 covers 15 residues. The CDR3 nucleotides are TGCGCCAGCAGCAGGGGGGACAGTCAGGTCTACGAGCAGTACTTC. Translation: CASSRGDSQVYEQYF.

This clonotype was picked up many times. The chain recombines TRBV10-3 with TRBJ2-3; TRBD2 agrees at 7 bases. The CDR3 contains 17 residues. Unmatched junction bases numbered 15, after V lost 6 bases and J lost 3 bases. Looked up from germline, CDR1 is ENHRY and CDR2 is SYGVKD. Here the CDR3 reads CAISLKKTGTTTDTQYF. The CDR3, as DNA: TGTGCCATCAGCCTAAAGAAGACCGGGACTACAACAGATACGCAGTATTTT.

This clonotype has a handful of counts. One end of the junction is discordant with germline, which a read error may explain. V is TRBV6-2 or TRBV6-3 and J is TRBJ1-4; 7 nucleotides match TRBD1. The germline V gene has CDR1 MNHEY and CDR2 SVGEGT. CDR3 length: 16 amino acids. The CDR3 region has the DNA TGTGCCAGCAGCAGATACAGGGGAACTACTAATGAAAAACCGTTTTTT. Translating it yields CASSRYRGTTNEKPFF.

Ten or more counts support this clonotype. This chain connects TRBV6-1 to TRBJ1-2; a weak D match, TRBD1 (6 bases). The CDR3 contains 14 residues. The germline gives CDR1 MNHNS, CDR2 SASEGT. The ends were cut back, 6 bases at V and 1 base at J, with 12 bases in the middle. As DNA, the CDR3 is TGTGCCAGCAGGTACCGGGACAATAACTATGGCTACACCTTC. Translated: CASRYRDNNYGYTF.

This clonotype was recorded at least ten times. The chain recombines TRBV6-1 with TRBJ1-1; the match to TRBD1 covers 8 bases. Unmatched junction bases numbered 5, after V lost 5 bases and J lost 0 bases. Germline CDR1 reads MNHNS; CDR2 reads SASEGT. There are 15 residues in the CDR3. CDR3 region: CASSHWDRLNTEAFF. CDR3 DNA: TGTGCCAGCAGTCACTGGGACAGGCTGAACACTGAAGCTTTCTTT.